The rows below give T cell receptor beta chains drawn from one sample of a study of CXCR3-negative and CXCR3-positive naive CD8 T cells. For each CDR3 protein, TCRdb gives one entry from its re-call of the 5' RACE reads, without DNA. This table holds about 150,000 distinct CDR3 sequences. Input material: naive CXCR3+ CD8+ T cells from blood. Receptors originate from a human donor in good health. Some clones in this sample may be carry-over from other donors' samples. Each CDR3 is given with its conserved first and last residue.

TRBJ2-7 TRBV29-1 CSVAPGLPPYEQYF
TRBJ2-1 TRBV7-3 CASSSGLGYNEQFF
TRBJ1-1 TRBV9 CASSVGVTTNTEAFF
TRBJ2-2 TRBV4-1 CASQSASLGAGELFF
TRBJ2-1 TRBV5-1 CASNRGYNNEQFF
TRBJ2-1 TRBV27 CASTSGTSGTNEQFF
TRBJ2-7 TRBV12-3/TRBV12-4 CASSLRPNRDEQYF
TRBJ2-7 TRBV4-1 CASSQGGGHVYEQYF
TRBJ2-1 TRBV5-1 CASSLIRGGSSYNEQFF
TRBJ2-7 TRBV23-1 CARTSIAGSYEQYF
TRBJ2-6 TRBV7-3 CASSPQVRGAGADVLTF
TRBJ2-2 TRBV7-8 CASSESSTVPGFGELFF
TRBJ1-4 TRBV4-1 CASSQGQGLGKLFF
TRBJ1-5 TRBV28 CASSSPFVRRDPHQPQHF
TRBJ2-1 TRBV9 CASSVVEEGEQFF
TRBJ2-3 TRBV28 CASSPLVRDTQYF
TRBJ1-1 TRBV12-3/TRBV12-4 CASNPSYTTEAFF
TRBJ1-1 TRBV14 CASSPVLGTEAFF
TRBJ2-7 TRBV29-1 CSVDSSYEQYF
TRBJ2-1 TRBV20-1 CSASRLRSYNEQFF
TRBJ1-1 TRBV7-3 CASSLVYTTREAFF
TRBJ2-1 TRBV12-3/TRBV12-4 CASSFSDFDEQFF
TRBJ1-1 TRBV27 CASSPSPNSREAFF
TRBJ2-7 TRBV20-1 CSARYRGALSYEQYF
TRBJ2-5 TRBV29-1 CSVEVLDREETQYF
TRBJ1-5 TRBV6-1 CASSMGWSQPQHF
TRBJ2-5 TRBV27 CASSLYDRWEETQYF
TRBJ2-2 TRBV7-8 CASSLVGGTGELFF
TRBJ2-7 TRBV9 CASSPGSAIYEQYF
TRBJ2-5 TRBV7-9 CASSFQGALETQYF
TRBJ2-7 TRBV19 CASSITHASGIEQYF
TRBJ2-1 TRBV28 CASSLMSGREQFF
TRBJ2-3 TRBV29-1 CSVEDPDRADTQYF
TRBJ1-1 TRBV27 CASSHPGQDTEAFF
TRBJ2-1 TRBV28 CASSPWTGPRNEQFF
TRBJ1-1 TRBV29-1 CSVGGQGMNTEAFF
TRBJ2-1 TRBV5-1 CASREVGFEQFF
TRBJ2-1 TRBV7-9 CASSPPLAGSPSVDEQFF
TRBJ1-2 TRBV27 CASRGTYGYTF
TRBJ1-5 TRBV7-9 CASSPGYQDRGEPQHF
TRBJ2-7 TRBV3-1 CASSQVSDGTYHKQYF
TRBJ2-1 TRBV6-2/TRBV6-3 CASSPEDSFTYNEQFF
TRBJ2-7 TRBV5-4 CASSLFRDRDYEQYF
TRBJ1-1 TRBV25-1 CASSEYFQEGTEAFF
TRBJ2-7 TRBV12-3/TRBV12-4 CASSFLALSGGAGDEQYF
TRBJ1-2 TRBV7-2 CASSLSIDGYYGYTF
TRBJ2-7 TRBV20-1 CSARDLQGGGTRPYEQYF
TRBJ2-1 TRBV12-3/TRBV12-4 CASSLVAGTGGYNEQFF
TRBJ2-5 TRBV7-9 CASSSRTLGETQYF
TRBJ1-1 TRBV28 CASSLSARKTEAFF
TRBJ2-5 TRBV7-9 CASSLALAEEEIQYF